The entry below gives a single T cell receptor beta chain sequence along with its context. Its specific antigen is unknown. Qualities for individual bases were not recorded, and no much larger clone is one base off. This sample was taken from a study of T-cell memory formation after mild COVID-19 (dated by TCRdb to about 2021). For context, the study as a whole: TCR sequence clusters from the two donors were largely donor specific. Two young, previously healthy adult volunteers, one female and one male, were included in the cohort. In a couple of donors, T-cell clones that expanded and contracted after mild COVID-19 were followed by sequencing TCRalpha and TCRbeta repertoires longitudinally. Study-wide findings and limitations: Contracting CD4+ clones were located mainly in the CM and EM memory subsets, whereas CD8+ clones were found to be enriched in EMRA. Some responding clones were detected in pre-infection memory, which suggested that pre-existing cross-reactive memory T cells had joined the SARS-CoV-2 response. Only a couple of mild cases were covered by the study, and larger cohorts that include severe cases with pre-infection samples were considered necessary. From day 15 to 85, contracting clones showed balanced CD4/CD8 phenotypes, whereas a second wave of clones that expanded from day 15 to 37 leaned towards CD4+. Whether the second-wave clones peaking on day 37 were SARS-CoV-2 specific was not confirmed.

For sequencing, an Illumina NovaSeq 6000 was employed. TCRalpha and TCRbeta cDNA libraries were constructed by 5'RACE with constant-segment primers, with sample barcodes and unique molecular identifiers being introduced. RNA was extracted from every sample with Trizol reagent. The libraries were amplified in two PCR steps, and the second step added a second sample barcode and Illumina TruSeq adapters. Sequencing of libraries was performed on an Illumina NovaSeq with 2 x 150 bp paired-end reads. As for how the authors treated the data: Demultiplexing of reads and collapsing into UMI-guided consensus sequences were performed with migec v1.2.7. Using mixcr v2.1.11, UMI consensuses were aligned to TRA and TRB V and J templates and then assembled into clonotypes. Clonotypes were classified as expanded or contracted when called significant by both edgeR and NoisET, with noise models trained on biological replicates. For edgeR calls, a false discovery rate-adjusted p below 0.01 and a log2 fold-change threshold of 1 were applied. PCA with hierarchical clustering of max-normalized trajectories of the 1000 most abundant clonotypes was used as exploratory dynamics analysis. The CD4 or CD8 phenotype of responding clones was assigned using the separately sequenced CD4+ and CD8+ repertoires. Through fastp at Q25 and MiXCR, TCRdb rebuilt clones from the public reads, retaining in-frame beta chains. A single entry per CDR3 protein holds the most common genes and DNA from its merged rows. The V and J calls and clone size come from TCRdb's table, not from the authors' own analysis. Here the sample has approximately 210,000 distinct CDR3 sequences; about 17% occur a single time. 2% to 3% of the sample is held by the ten biggest clonotypes.

The germline ends are 8 bases apart after V is trimmed by 4 bases and J by 4 bases. From its cysteine to its phenylalanine, the CDR3 spans 12 amino acids. CDR3 DNA only is kept here, 36 bases in frame from base 1. The germline V gene provides CDR1 MNHNS and CDR2 SASEGT. Ficoll-Paque density gradient centrifugation was used to isolate PBMCs. This clonotype was obtained from an adult woman who had mild COVID-19 (a few samples of this study predate the infection). The sample titles of this study are shuffled in the database, so cell type and time point are left out; the donor was told from shared clones. The sequence links TRBV6-1 to TRBJ2-7, with the D gene not clear enough to name. The sequencing sample was made of PBMCs or a T cell subset sorted from them (not recorded which). The CDR3 here reads CASSATLYEQYF. The DNA is TGTGCCAGCAGTGCTACTTTGTACGAGCAGTACTTC.